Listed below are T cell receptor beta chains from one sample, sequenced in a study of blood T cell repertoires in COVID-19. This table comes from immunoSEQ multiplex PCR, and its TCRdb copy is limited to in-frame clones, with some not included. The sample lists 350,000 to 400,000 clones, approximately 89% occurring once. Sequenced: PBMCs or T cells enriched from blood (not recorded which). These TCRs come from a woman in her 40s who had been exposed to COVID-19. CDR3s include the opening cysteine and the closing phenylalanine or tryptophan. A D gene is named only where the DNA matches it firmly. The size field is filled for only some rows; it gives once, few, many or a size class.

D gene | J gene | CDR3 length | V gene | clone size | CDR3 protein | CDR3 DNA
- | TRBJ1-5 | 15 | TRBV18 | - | CASSPFGGSYQPQHF | TGTGCCAGCTCACCATTTGGGGGCAGCTATCAGCCCCAGCATTTT
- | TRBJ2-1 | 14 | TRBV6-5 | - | CASSLRSSYNEQFF | TGTGCCAGCAGTTTAAGGAGCTCCTACAATGAGCAGTTCTTC
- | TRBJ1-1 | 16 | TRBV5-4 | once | CASSLPAGAGNTEAFF | TGTGCCAGCAGCTTACCGGCAGGGGCGGGGAACACTGAAGCTTTCTTT
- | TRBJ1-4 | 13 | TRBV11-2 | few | CASSLSQDEKLFF | TGTGCCAGCAGCTTGAGTCAGGATGAAAAACTGTTTTTT
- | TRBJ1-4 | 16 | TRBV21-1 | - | CASSKGRGGKGEKLFF | TGTGCCAGCAGCAAAGGGAGGGGAGGAAAAGGAGAAAAACTGTTTTTT
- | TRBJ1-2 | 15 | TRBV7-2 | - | CASSSLGAVGYGYTF | TGTGCCAGCAGCTCCCTGGGGGCAGTGGGCTATGGCTACACCTTC
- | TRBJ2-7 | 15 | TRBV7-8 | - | CASSLVGRQSYEQYF | TGTGCCAGCAGCTTAGTCGGTCGACAGAGCTACGAGCAGTACTTC
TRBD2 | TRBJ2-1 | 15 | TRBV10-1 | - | CASSDSGASYNEQFF | TGCGCCAGCAGTGATAGCGGGGCCTCCTACAATGAGCAGTTCTTC
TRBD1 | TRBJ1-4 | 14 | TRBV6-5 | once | CASRNRGRGEKLFF | TGTGCCAGCAGGAACAGGGGGCGCGGTGAAAAACTGTTTTTT
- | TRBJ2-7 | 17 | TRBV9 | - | CASSARFQPISSYEQYF | TGTGCCAGCAGCGCGAGGTTCCAGCCTATATCCTCCTACGAGCAGTACTTC
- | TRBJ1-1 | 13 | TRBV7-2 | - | CASSQVRGTEAFF | TGTGCCAGCAGCCAGGTTCGGGGCACTGAAGCTTTCTTT
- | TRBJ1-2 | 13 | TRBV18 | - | CASSPQGYYGYTF | TGTGCCAGCTCACCGCAGGGGTACTATGGCTACACCTTC